The next 7 T cell receptor beta chains were all read from a single sample in a study of shared clonotypes between healthy human individuals. Repertoires were generated with immunoSEQ multiplex PCR, while TCRdb's copy carries only in-frame clones and drops some. Found here are roughly 1.4 million clones, about 98.5% of them singletons; the top ten hold around 0.38%. Sequenced material: naive CD4+ T cells sorted from blood. Subset here: CD45RA+ positively selected. Receptor source: a young man in good health.

The genes are TRBV18 and TRBJ2-3; TRBD1 is a possible D gene (5 bases). This CDR3 is 14 amino acids long. The germline gives CDR1 KGHSH, CDR2 LQKENI. V was shortened by 0 bases and J by 6 bases, with 10 bases between the two germline ends. The CDR3 reads CASSPPQGQDTQYF. The CDR3 DNA reads TGTGCCAGCTCACCACCGCAGGGCCAGGATACGCAGTATTTT.

The chain links TRBV5-1 to TRBJ2-7, with TRBD1 identical over 7 bases. CDR1 and CDR2 (germline): SGHRS, YFSETQ. The junction had 16 bases not matched to a gene; V was cut back by 9 bases and J by 1 base. This CDR3 contains 16 residues. The CDR3 nucleotides read TGCGCCACCAGTGCCCTCGGGACAGCGAGTTCCTACGAGCAGTACTTC. It specifies CATSALGTASSYEQYF.

The rearrangement joins TRBV5-1 to TRBJ2-7, with D possibly matching TRBD1 (5 bases). Germline-derived CDR1 and CDR2 are SGHRS and YFSETQ. V dropped 4 bases and J dropped 4 bases, with 15 bases sitting between them. The CDR3 spans 14 residues. CDR3: CASSSDSQTYEQYF. The CDR3 nucleotides are TGCGCCAGCAGCAGTGACAGCCAGACGTACGAGCAGTACTTC.

The gene calls are TRBV15 and TRBJ1-2, with unresolved D. The CDR3 totals 17 residues. V was shortened by 0 bases and J by 4 bases, with 18 bases between the two germline ends. Germline V CDR1 and CDR2: LNHNV, YYDKDF (reference sequence). The CDR3 loop is CATSREPLAGRTYGYTF. In nucleotides, the CDR3 is TGTGCCACCAGCAGAGAACCCTTAGCTGGCAGGACCTATGGCTACACCTTC.

This chain joins TRBV11-2 and TRBJ2-5; 8 bases are shared with TRBD1. The CDR3 sequence is 14 residues long. The V gene end was trimmed by 5 bases and the J gene end by 2 bases; junction bases not matched to a gene: 4. The germline gives CDR1 SGHAT, CDR2 FQNNGV. CDR3 amino acids: CASSLQGAQETQYF. CDR3 bases: TGTGCCAGCAGCCTTCAGGGGGCGCAAGAGACCCAGTACTTC. The full variable domain, completed using reference TRBV11-2 and TRBJ2-5, is EAGVAQSPRYKIIEKRQSVAFWCNPISGHATLYWYQQILGQGPKLLIQFQNNGVVDDSQLPKDRFSAERLKGVDSTLKIQPAKLEDSAVYLCASSLQGAQETQYFGPGTRLLVL.

This chain links TRBV4-2 with TRBJ2-5; D is possibly TRBD2 (6 bases). Germline V lookup: CDR1 LGHNA, CDR2 YNFKEQ. The CDR3 totals 13 residues. V was cut by 8 bases and J by 5 bases, with 15 bases left in between. The CDR3 loop reads CASGREFGETQYF. Written as DNA, the CDR3 is TGTGCCAGCGGACGGGAGTTCGGGGAGACCCAGTACTTC.

Turning to this clone: Other DNA sequences in this sample translate to the same CDR3. The DNA for the CDR3 is TGCGCCAGCAGCTTGGCTAGCGGAGATACGCAGTATTTT. Translating it yields CASSLASGDTQYF. The rearrangement links TRBV5-1 to TRBJ2-3; TRBD2 aligns across 7 bases. Germline CDR1 reads SGHRS; CDR2 reads YFSETQ. The length of the CDR3 is 13 residues. V shed 0 bases, J shed 5 bases, and the junction held 0 bases outside the gene matches.